Listed below are T cell receptor beta chains from one sample, sequenced in a study of identical twins. Using its own MiXCR run on the 5' RACE reads, TCRdb lists one record per CDR3 protein. The sample has 700,000 to 950,000 distinct CDR3 sequences; 9% to 15% are singletons. This sample also appeared in a second study, on yellow fever vaccine responses in identical twins.

Sample: PBMCs. The receptors derive from a woman between 18 and 30 years old in good health. CDR3s include the opening cysteine and the closing phenylalanine or tryptophan.

j_call v_call cdr3_aa
TRBJ2-5 TRBV5-1 CASSLGQAQVYQETQYF
TRBJ2-2 TRBV29-1 CSVAGLSGRSTGELFF
TRBJ2-1 TRBV12-3/TRBV12-4 CASRDGSWDEQFF
TRBJ2-3 TRBV24-1 CATSGATGPYFTDTQYF
TRBJ2-3 TRBV12-3/TRBV12-4 CASSSYADTQYF
TRBJ2-1 TRBV18 CASGTGTGNGNEQFF
TRBJ1-4 TRBV6-1 CASKSNRGVTNEKLFF
TRBJ2-7 TRBV7-3 CASSLTPNGEQYF
TRBJ2-1 TRBV18 CASSPKRARDSDEQFF
TRBJ2-3 TRBV28 CATSGTGGFTQYF
TRBJ2-1 TRBV11-2 CASSLVQGSVYNEQFF
TRBJ2-1 TRBV20-1 CSAEKVDGRVYNEQFF
TRBJ2-7 TRBV12-3/TRBV12-4 CDSSLGVLGYEQYF
TRBJ2-2 TRBV12-3/TRBV12-4 CASSREGASGTGELFF
TRBJ2-1 TRBV3-1 CASSMGLAGHEQFF
TRBJ1-3 TRBV12-3/TRBV12-4 CASSRTDSGNTIYF
TRBJ2-7 TRBV4-1 CASSQQKGTSGGYEQYF
TRBJ2-1 TRBV28 CASQFINEQFF
TRBJ1-2 TRBV28 CASSLSTGSYGYTF
TRBJ1-1 TRBV28 CASSLPSRQGAEAFF
TRBJ2-1 TRBV2 CASSGTGPLDQFF
TRBJ2-3 TRBV3-1 CASSPGSWPDTQYF
TRBJ2-3 TRBV5-1 CARNPGLAVTDTQYF
TRBJ1-6 TRBV6-5 CASSYPPGGDSPLHF
TRBJ2-3 TRBV11-2 CASSLEQGDTDTQYF
TRBJ2-5 TRBV12-3/TRBV12-4 CASSFRTSGQETQYF
TRBJ2-7 TRBV2 CASNLRDGSSYEQYF
TRBJ1-1 TRBV3-1 CASSYRPMDAEAFF